The 25 T cell receptor beta chains reported below all come from one sample, sequenced in a study of blood T cells in healthy people across ages. Alongside a J-beta primer mix, a sample-barcoded 5' primer served in a second PCR lasting about 7 to 12 cycles. MiXCR, applied by TCRdb to the 5' RACE reads, yields one record per CDR3 protein. The sample holds about 1,400,000 distinct CDR3 sequences, 45% to 70% seen once. Sample: blood. The receptors were gathered from a man aged 18-30 years in good health.

This sequence joins TRBV20-1 and TRBJ1-4; the match to TRBD1 covers 7 bases. Per germline, CDR1 DFQATT and CDR2 SNEGSKA (reference sequence). This CDR3 region has 20 residues. Losses at the gene ends were 4 bases for V and 0 bases for J; bases not matched to a gene: 20. For the CDR3, the DNA is TGCAGTGCTACTCAGAGCCCAGGGGGAATGGTTAGGGCAACTAATGAAAAACTGTTTTTT. It encodes CSATQSPGGMVRATNEKLFF.

This clonotype was counted between two and nine times. This chain joins TRBV27 and TRBJ2-5; 13 bases match TRBD2. The CDR3 has 14 residues. J lost 6 bases, V lost 7 bases, and 5 bases had no gene match. CDR1 MNHEY and CDR2 SMNVEV come from the germline V gene (reference sequence). The CDR3 protein is CASKGLAGMKTQYF. The CDR3 DNA reads as TGTGCCAGCAAGGGACTAGCGGGAATGAAGACCCAGTACTTC.

This clonotype was found a few times. This chain links TRBV10-1 with TRBJ2-5; D gene unclear. CDR1 and CDR2 from the germline V gene are WNHNN and SYGVQD (reference sequence). V was pared by 4 bases and J by 1 base, with 25 bases between. CDR3 length: 19 amino acids. DNA of the CDR3: TGCGCCAGCAGTGCAGAAAAGTGGACGGAGCACTGGTCCCAAGAGACCCAGTACTTC. Amino acids: CASSAEKWTEHWSQETQYF.

The V and J genes are TRBV4-2 and TRBJ1-5; no clear D. The germline CDR1 and CDR2 sequences are LGHNA and YNFKEQ. The V end was cut by 0 bases, the J end by 3 bases, with 6 bases between. The CDR3 runs to 14 residues. CDR3 region: CASSQEFLNQPQHF. DNA of the CDR3: TGTGCCAGCAGCCAAGAATTCCTCAATCAGCCCCAGCATTTT.

The chain uses TRBV7-9 and TRBJ1-1, with a tentative D call TRBD1 (6 bases). CDR3 size: 12 residues. The V and J ends lost 3 bases and 5 bases respectively, with 7 bases between them. CDR1 is SEHNR and CDR2 is FQNEAQ in the germline V gene (reference sequence). CDR3 coding DNA: TGTGCCAGCAGCTTGGACAGTACTGAAGCTTTCTTT. Translated: CASSLDSTEAFF.

The rearrangement links TRBV20-1 to TRBJ2-5; possible D gene TRBD1, 5 bases. The CDR3 covers 12 residues. Trimming stripped 6 bases from V and 1 base from J, with 9 bases between. Per the germline V gene, CDR1 is DFQATT and CDR2 is SNEGSKA (reference sequence). CDR3 in DNA: TGCAGTGCAAATAGGGGCCAAGAGACCCAGTACTTC. Translating it yields CSANRGQETQYF.

This clonotype has only a few counts. Mismatch with germline at one junction end may stem from a read error. This chain links TRBV7-9 with TRBJ2-7; the D gene could be TRBD1 or TRBD2 (6 bases each). Germline V gives CDR1 SEHNR, CDR2 FQNEAQ (reference sequence). This CDR3 comprises 15 residues. This chain's CDR3 is CASSLVPGASYEQYF. The CDR3 DNA follows: TGCGCCAGCAGCTTGGTACCGGGGGCCTCCTACGAGCAGTACTTC.

The V call is TRBV4-2, the J call TRBJ1-5; 9 positions agree with TRBD1. The CDR3 consists of 15 residues. The ends lost 0 bases at V and 4 bases at J; junction bases unmatched: 1. Germline V gene sequence: CDR1 LGHNA, CDR2 YNFKEQ. CDR3 sequence reads: CASSQETGGNQPQHF. CDR3 DNA: TGTGCCAGCAGCCAAGAGACAGGGGGAAATCAGCCCCAGCATTTT.

A word on this clonotype: The junction departs from the called germline gene at one end, perhaps through a read error. The J gene is TRBJ2-1, the V gene TRBV2; D uncertain. Germline CDR1 is SNHLY and CDR2 is FYNNEI. The CDR3 consists of 15 residues. The chain's CDR3 is CASTAKASAYSEQFF. The CDR3 DNA sequence: TGTGCCAGCACGGCGAAAGCGTCAGCCTACAGTGAGCAGTTCTTC.

The chain combines TRBV27 with TRBJ2-1; a weak D match, TRBD1 (7 bases). V shed 5 bases and J shed 7 bases, with 21 bases lying between them. The CDR3 is 16 amino acids. Germline V gene sequence: CDR1 MNHEY, CDR2 SMNVEV (reference sequence). The CDR3 nucleotides are TGTGCCAGCAGTGTAATAACAGGGGAGGCTTTTAATGAGCAGTTCTTC. Translation gives CASSVITGEAFNEQFF.

This chain joins TRBV29-1 and TRBJ2-3; 7 bases are shared with TRBD2. V lost 0 bases and J lost 6; bases outside the gene matches: 9. Germline V gives CDR1 SQVTM, CDR2 ANQGSEA. The CDR3 extends over 15 amino acids. In DNA, the CDR3 is TGCAGCGTTGAAGACTCGAGCGGGGCCCTGGATACGCAGTATTTT. This encodes CSVEDSSGALDTQYF.

The chain has TRBV6-6 and TRBJ1-5, with D possibly TRBD1 on 6 matching bases. Looked up from germline, CDR1 is MNHNY and CDR2 is SVGAGI (reference sequence). The CDR3 loop spans 15 amino acids. Trimming left V 0 bases short and J 7 bases short, with 13 bases between. CDR3 sequence reads: CASSYSVSGVQPQHF. Here the CDR3 DNA reads TGTGCCAGCAGTTACTCGGTTTCAGGGGTCCAGCCCCAGCATTTT.

The chain employs TRBV27 and TRBJ2-2; TRBD2 aligns across 14 bases. CDR3 size: 17 residues. V lost 6 bases and J lost 0; bases outside the gene matches: 3. The germline V gene encodes CDR1 MNHEY and CDR2 SMNVEV (reference sequence). CDR3: CASSRTSGGPNTGELFF. The CDR3 nucleotides read TGTGCCAGCAGCCGGACTAGCGGGGGGCCGAACACCGGGGAGCTGTTTTTT.

The chain is built from TRBV5-1 and TRBJ2-5; TRBD2 agrees at 7 bases. CDR1 and CDR2 from the germline V gene are SGHRS and YFSETQ. The V and J ends lost 9 bases and 5 bases, in that order; junction bases with no gene match: 13. The CDR3 is made up of 14 amino acids. The chain's CDR3 is CATSATGGRETQYF. CDR3 DNA sequence: TGCGCCACCTCCGCCACGGGAGGCCGTGAGACCCAGTACTTC.

This sequence joins TRBV21-1 and TRBJ1-4. TRBV21-1 corresponds to a pseudogene. The CDR3 extends over 16 amino acids. The CDR3 bases are TGTGCCAGCAGCACCAAGGTGGGCCAGAAGGAGGAAAAACTGTTTTTT. Protein: CASSTKVGQKEEKLFF.

V usage is TRBV29-1 and J usage is TRBJ2-2, with TRBD2 matching 8 bases. The CDR3 is made up of 17 amino acids. Germline CDR1 is SQVTM and CDR2 is ANQGSEA. Losses at the gene ends were 3 bases for V and 2 bases for J; bases not matched to a gene: 11. The CDR3 nucleotides read TGCAGCGTTGACCGAGGGGGGCTAGCGGGTAACACCGGGGAGCTGTTTTTT. This sequence encodes CSVDRGGLAGNTGELFF.

This clonotype was seen a handful of times. This sequence joins TRBV20-1 and TRBJ2-7; the D call may be TRBD1 or TRBD2 (5 bases each). Germline V CDR1 and CDR2: DFQATT, SNEGSKA (reference sequence). CDR3 length equals 16 residues. V was clipped by 1 base and J by 3 bases, with 19 bases between them. CDR3 loop: CSARATQPGRDYEQYF. The CDR3 nucleotides are TGCAGTGCTAGAGCGACACAACCGGGACGCGACTACGAGCAGTACTTC.

V is TRBV11-3 and J is TRBJ2-3; 9 nucleotides line up with TRBD1. V lost 4 bases, J lost 6 bases, and 2 bases stayed unmatched. CDR1 is SGHNT, CDR2 YENEEA, per germline. CDR3 size: 13 residues. The chain's CDR3 is CASSWDRVDTQYF. The DNA of the CDR3 is TGTGCCAGCAGCTGGGACAGGGTCGATACGCAGTATTTT.

The chain carries TRBV5-1 and TRBJ2-6; 12 nucleotides match TRBD1. V lost 2 bases and J lost 2; bases outside the gene matches: 5. The length of the CDR3 is 18 residues. In germline, CDR1 is SGHRS, CDR2 YFSETQ. CDR3 nucleotide sequence: TGCGCCAGCAGCTTAGGGACAGGGGGCATCGCTGGGGCCAACGTCCTGACTTTC. This gives the protein CASSLGTGGIAGANVLTF.

The chain links TRBV7-9 to TRBJ2-2; D remains ambiguous. The CDR3 is made up of 13 amino acids. Deletions cut 11 bases from V and 5 bases from J, with 15 bases between. Germline V lookup: CDR1 SEHNR, CDR2 FQNEAQ (reference sequence). This CDR3 is CAPRAGETGELFF. CDR3 DNA: TGTGCCCCCCGGGCAGGTGAAACCGGGGAGCTGTTTTTT. Filled out from reference TRBV7-9 and TRBJ2-2, the complete variable domain reads DTGVSQNPRHKITKRGQNVTFRCDPISEHNRLYWYRQTLGQGPEFLTYFQNEAQLEKSRLLSDRFSAERPKGSFSTLEIQRTEQGDSAMYLCAPRAGETGELFFGEGSRLTVL.

The V gene is TRBV7-2, the J gene TRBJ1-4; D gene unclear. Trimming removed 4 bases at V and 8 bases at J, with 17 bases between. This CDR3 contains 15 residues. The germline V gene has CDR1 SGHTA and CDR2 FQGNSA. The CDR3 here is CASSSNEGFGEKLFF. DNA for the CDR3: TGTGCCAGCAGCTCCAATGAAGGTTTTGGCGAAAAACTGTTTTTT.

This sequence joins TRBV4-2 and TRBJ2-1; 8 nucleotides line up with TRBD1. Per the germline V gene, CDR1 is LGHNA and CDR2 is YNFKEQ. The CDR3 sequence is 16 residues long. Unmatched junction bases numbered 6, after V lost 3 bases and J lost 2 bases. The DNA for the CDR3 is TGTGCCAGCAGCCACCTAGGACAGGGCCCCTACAATGAGCAGTTCTTC. Translating gives CASSHLGQGPYNEQFF.

V and J are TRBV7-2 and TRBJ1-2; D remains ambiguous. CDR3 length equals 13 residues. Germline V lookup: CDR1 SGHTA, CDR2 FQGNSA. The ends were cut back, 1 base at V and 4 bases at J, with 7 bases in the middle. DNA for the CDR3: TGTGCCAGCAGCTTAGGACACTTCTATGGCTACACCTTC. It is translated as CASSLGHFYGYTF.

A note on this clonotype: A read error may account for a junction end that differs from germline. The J gene is TRBJ2-7, the V gene TRBV6-2 or TRBV6-3, with D unclear. CDR3 length: 12 residues. The germline V gene has CDR1 MNHEY and CDR2 SVGEGT. Here the CDR3 reads CANSLHGYEQYF. CDR3 DNA: TGTGCCAACAGTCTACATGGGTACGAGCAGTACTTC.

The chain is built from TRBV7-9 and TRBJ2-7, with D perhaps TRBD1 (6 bases). Germline CDR1 and CDR2: SEHNR and FQNEAQ (reference sequence). This CDR3 contains 14 residues. Trimming pared 3 bases from V and 6 bases from J, leaving 15 bases between. CDR3 coding DNA: TGTGCCAGCAGCTTGGGCAGGGGCCCTGCCGAGCAGTACTTC. Residues: CASSLGRGPAEQYF.